The following is a TCR beta chain sequence with its context. This CDR3 spans 14 amino acids. CDR1 is SEHNR, CDR2 FQNEAQ, per germline (reference sequence). The V and J ends lost 10 bases and 6 bases, in that order; junction bases with no gene match: 12. This sample was included in a study of blood T cell repertoires in COVID-19. Study-level information: Specimens from acute and convalescent COVID-19 originated in the United States, Italy and Spain. Nucleic acid was either cDNA or gDNA, and it came from T cells, B-cell-depleted T cells, or PBMCs.

How the authors handled the data: From reference gene primer amplification, estimates of nucleated cell counts were derived. Here immunoSEQ multiplex PCR was the method, and the copy in TCRdb shows in-frame clones only, minus some. The V and J calls and the clone size are those of that table, but D and trimming were determined from the DNA. Of tens of thousands of clones in the sample, roughly 76% were seen once. The specimen sequenced was peripheral blood. The sequence derives from a woman in her 70s with acute or convalescent COVID-19. The chain carries TRBV7-9 and TRBJ1-1; 9 nucleotides match TRBD1. CDR3 protein: CAIDRGYVKAEAFF. The CDR3 DNA reads as TGTGCCATTGACAGGGGGTACGTGAAAGCTGAAGCTTTCTTT.